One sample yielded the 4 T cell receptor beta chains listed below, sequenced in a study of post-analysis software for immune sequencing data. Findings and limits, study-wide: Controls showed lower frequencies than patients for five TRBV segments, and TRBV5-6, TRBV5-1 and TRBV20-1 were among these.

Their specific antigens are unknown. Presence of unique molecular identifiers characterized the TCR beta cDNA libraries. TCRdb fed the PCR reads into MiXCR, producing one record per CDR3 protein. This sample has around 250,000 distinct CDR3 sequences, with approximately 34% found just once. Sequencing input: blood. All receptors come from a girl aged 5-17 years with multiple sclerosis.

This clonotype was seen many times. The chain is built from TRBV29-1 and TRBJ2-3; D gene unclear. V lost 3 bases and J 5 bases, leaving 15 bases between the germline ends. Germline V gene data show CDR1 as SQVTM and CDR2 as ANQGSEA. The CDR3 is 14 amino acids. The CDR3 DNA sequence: TGCAGCGTTGATCGGTGGTCAACACAAGATACGCAGTATTTT. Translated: CSVDRWSTQDTQYF.

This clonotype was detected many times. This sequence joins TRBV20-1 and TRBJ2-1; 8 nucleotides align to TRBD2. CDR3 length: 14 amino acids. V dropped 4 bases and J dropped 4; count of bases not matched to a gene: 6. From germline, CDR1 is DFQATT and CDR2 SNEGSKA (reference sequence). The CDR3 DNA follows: TGCAGTGCTATCCCCAGCGGGAGATACAATGAGCAGTTCTTC. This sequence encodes CSAIPSGRYNEQFF.

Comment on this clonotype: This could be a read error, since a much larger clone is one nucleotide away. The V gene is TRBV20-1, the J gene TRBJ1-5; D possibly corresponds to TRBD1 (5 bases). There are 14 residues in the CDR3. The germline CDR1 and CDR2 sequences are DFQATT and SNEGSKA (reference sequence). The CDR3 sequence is CSDRDGQGGQPQHF. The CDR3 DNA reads TGCAGTGATAGAGATGGGCAGGGCGGTCAGCCCCAGCATTTT.

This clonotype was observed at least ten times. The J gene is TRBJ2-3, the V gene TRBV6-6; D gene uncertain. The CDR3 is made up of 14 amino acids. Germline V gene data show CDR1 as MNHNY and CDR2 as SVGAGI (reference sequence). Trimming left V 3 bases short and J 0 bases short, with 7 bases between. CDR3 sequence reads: CASSYPASTDTQYF. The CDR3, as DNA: TGTGCCAGCAGTTATCCAGCCAGCACAGATACGCAGTATTTT.